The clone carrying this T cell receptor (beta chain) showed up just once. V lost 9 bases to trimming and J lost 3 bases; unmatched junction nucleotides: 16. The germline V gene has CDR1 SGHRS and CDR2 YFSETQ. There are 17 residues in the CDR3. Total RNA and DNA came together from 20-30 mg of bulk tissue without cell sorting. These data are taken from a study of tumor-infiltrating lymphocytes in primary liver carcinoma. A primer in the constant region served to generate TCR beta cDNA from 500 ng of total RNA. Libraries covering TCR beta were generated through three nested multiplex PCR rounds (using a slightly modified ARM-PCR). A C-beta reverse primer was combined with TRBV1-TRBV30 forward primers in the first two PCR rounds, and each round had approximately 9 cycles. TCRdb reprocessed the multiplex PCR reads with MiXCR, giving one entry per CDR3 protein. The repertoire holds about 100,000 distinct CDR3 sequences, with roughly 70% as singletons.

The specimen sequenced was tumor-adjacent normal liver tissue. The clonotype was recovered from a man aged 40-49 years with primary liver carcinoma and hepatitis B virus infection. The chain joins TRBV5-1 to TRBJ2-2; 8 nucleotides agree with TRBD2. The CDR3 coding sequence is TGCGCCACCGGGGGGGGCAGCCCAAGGCTCGACACCGGGGAGCTGTTTTTT. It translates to CATGGGSPRLDTGELFF.